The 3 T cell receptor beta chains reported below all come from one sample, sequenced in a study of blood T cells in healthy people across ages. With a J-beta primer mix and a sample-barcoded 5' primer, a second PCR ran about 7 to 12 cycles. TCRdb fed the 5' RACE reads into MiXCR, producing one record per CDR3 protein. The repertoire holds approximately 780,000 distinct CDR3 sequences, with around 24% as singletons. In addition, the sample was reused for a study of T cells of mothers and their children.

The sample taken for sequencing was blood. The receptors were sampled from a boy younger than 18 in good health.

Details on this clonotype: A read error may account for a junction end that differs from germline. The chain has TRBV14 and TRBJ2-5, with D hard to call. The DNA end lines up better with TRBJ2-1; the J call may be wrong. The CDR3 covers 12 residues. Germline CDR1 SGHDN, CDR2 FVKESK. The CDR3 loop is CASSQGASEQFF. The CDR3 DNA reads TGTGCCAGCAGTCAAGGAGCGTCCGAGCAGTTCTTC.

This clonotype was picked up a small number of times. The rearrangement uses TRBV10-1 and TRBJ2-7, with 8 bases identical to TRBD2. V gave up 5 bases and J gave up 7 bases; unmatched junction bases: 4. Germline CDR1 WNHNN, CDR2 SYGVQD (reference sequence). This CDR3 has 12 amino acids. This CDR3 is CASSFPSGEQYF. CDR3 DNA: TGCGCCAGCAGTTTTCCTAGCGGGGAGCAGTACTTC.

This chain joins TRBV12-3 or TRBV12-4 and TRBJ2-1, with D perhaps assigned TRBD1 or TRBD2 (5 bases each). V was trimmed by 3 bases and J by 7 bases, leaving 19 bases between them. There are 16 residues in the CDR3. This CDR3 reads CASSFLPWDPVNEQFF. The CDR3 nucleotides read TGTGCCAGCAGTTTCCTGCCCTGGGACCCGGTGAATGAGCAGTTCTTC.